The 22 T cell receptor beta chains listed next were all sequenced from one sample in a study of T-cell memory formation after mild COVID-19. TCRdb independently ran MiXCR on the 5' RACE reads; one entry per CDR3 protein. The profile shows around 450,000 distinct CDR3 sequences, 24% of them singletons. Sample: PBMCs or a T cell subset sorted from them (not recorded which). Receptor source: an adult woman who had mild COVID-19 (a few samples of this study predate the infection). Cell type and time point are not known.

The genes are TRBV15 and TRBJ1-2; D might be TRBD1 (5 bases). Germline assignment: CDR1 LNHNV and CDR2 YYDKDF (reference sequence). This CDR3 has 13 residues. V was shortened by 1 base and J by 12 bases, with 15 bases between the two germline ends. CDR3 nucleotide sequence: TGTGCCACCAGCAGAGGGGGACGGAGCGGTGACACCTTC. This encodes CATSRGGRSGDTF.

Many counts were recorded for this clonotype. This rearrangement joins TRBV11-2 to TRBJ2-7; maybe TRBD1 (6 bases). CDR1 SGHAT and CDR2 FQNNGV come from the germline V gene. The CDR3 is 14 amino acids. The ends were cut back, 5 bases at V and 2 bases at J, with 13 bases in the middle. CDR3 sequence: CASSPSQGTYEQYF. The CDR3 DNA follows: TGTGCCAGCAGCCCATCACAGGGAACCTACGAGCAGTACTTC.

The chain has TRBV6-2 or TRBV6-3 and TRBJ2-3; a weak D match, TRBD1 (6 bases). This CDR3 is built from 17 residues. V was shortened by 0 bases and J by 3 bases, with 16 bases between the two germline ends. Germline CDR1 MNHEY, CDR2 SVGEGT. CDR3 nucleotides: TGTGCCAGCAGTTACTCGAGTGGGACATTGATGACAGATACGCAGTATTTT. It yields the protein CASSYSSGTLMTDTQYF.

V is TRBV6-2 or TRBV6-3 and J is TRBJ1-6; TRBD1 is a possible D gene (5 bases). With 5 bases removed from V and 7 bases from J, the gap between germline ends came to 18 bases. Germline V gene data show CDR1 as MNHEY and CDR2 as SVGEGT. The CDR3 runs to 16 residues. CDR3 in amino acids: CASSPATEGSNSPLHF. CDR3 DNA: TGTGCCAGCAGTCCAGCGACAGAGGGTTCAAATTCACCCCTCCACTTT.

The rearrangement uses TRBV6-2 or TRBV6-3 and TRBJ2-7, with D possibly being TRBD2 (5 bases). This CDR3 is built from 13 residues. Germline CDR1 reads MNHEY; CDR2 reads SVGEGT. V gave up 6 bases and J gave up 4 bases, with 13 bases separating them. Written as DNA, the CDR3 is TGTGCCAGCAGCTCCCAGAGGGCATACGAGCAGTACTTC. It translates to CASSSQRAYEQYF.

The V and J genes are TRBV20-1 and TRBJ2-1, with 8 bases matching TRBD2. Germline loops: CDR1 DFQATT, CDR2 SNEGSKA (reference sequence). The length of the CDR3 is 15 residues. J lost 3 bases, V lost 5 bases, and 9 bases had no gene match. In DNA, the CDR3 is TGCAGTGCTCAGACCGAACTAGCGGACTACAATGAGCAGTTCTTC. Translating it yields CSAQTELADYNEQFF.

The chain links TRBV20-1 to TRBJ2-3; 10 bases line up with TRBD2. The trim removed 3 bases at V and 2 bases at J, leaving 5 bases unmatched. The CDR3 covers 15 residues. Germline CDR1 is DFQATT and CDR2 is SNEGSKA (reference sequence). The CDR3 region has the DNA TGCAGTGCTAGTCCTAGCGGGGGACTCACAGATACGCAGTATTTT. Protein product: CSASPSGGLTDTQYF.

In regard to this clonotype: An end of the junction differs from the germline gene, which may be a read error. The chain links TRBV7-9 to TRBJ2-3, with 10 positions matching TRBD1. CDR1 and CDR2 (germline): SEHNR, FQNEAQ (reference sequence). This CDR3 is built from 14 residues. The CDR3 nucleotides are TGTGACAGCAGCTTCGGACAGGGGGCAGATACGCAGTATTTT. Protein sequence: CDSSFGQGADTQYF.

This clonotype was seen a handful of times. The genes are TRBV5-1 and TRBJ2-7; tentative D call: TRBD2 (6 bases). CDR3 length: 14 residues. The V and J ends lost 4 bases and 3 bases respectively, with 14 bases between them. The V gene's germline CDR1 is SGHRS and CDR2 YFSETQ. CDR3 nucleotide sequence: TGCGCCAGCAGCGCGGGGACGGCGGGCTACGAGCAGTACTTC. Translated, it gives CASSAGTAGYEQYF.

This clonotype was observed a few times. CDR3 amino acids: CASSLKSQGAWTGELFF. Here the CDR3 DNA reads TGCGCCAGCAGCTTGAAGTCTCAGGGGGCATGGACCGGGGAGCTGTTTTTT. The chain links TRBV5-1 to TRBJ2-2; 8 positions agree with TRBD1. The V and J ends lost 1 base and 5 bases, in that order; junction bases with no gene match: 10. The CDR3 has 17 amino acids. CDR1 is SGHRS and CDR2 is YFSETQ in the germline V gene.

The rearrangement joins TRBV6-5 to TRBJ1-2; D possibly corresponds to TRBD1 (5 bases). The CDR3 spans 15 residues. In germline, CDR1 is MNHEY, CDR2 SVGAGI. With 0 bases removed from V and 4 bases from J, the gap between germline ends came to 12 bases. The DNA of the CDR3 is TGTGCCAGCAGTTACTCGTCGGCAGGGCCCTATGGCTACACCTTC. It translates to CASSYSSAGPYGYTF.

This clonotype has only a few counts. V gene TRBV5-1 combines with J gene TRBJ1-2; D might be TRBD1 (6 bases). Trimming removed 4 bases from V and 2 bases from J, with 12 bases in between. The CDR3 is 14 residues long. The V gene's germline CDR1 is SGHRS and CDR2 YFSETQ. CDR3 in DNA: TGCGCCAGCAGCACCACAGGGTCCAACTATGGCTACACCTTC. This codes for CASSTTGSNYGYTF.

J is TRBJ1-2 and V is TRBV9, with D unresolved. This CDR3 comprises 13 residues. Germline V gene data show CDR1 as SGDLS and CDR2 as YYNGEE. Trimming left V 0 bases short and J 2 bases short, with 5 bases between. The CDR3 protein is CASSVGVNYGYTF. The CDR3, as DNA: TGTGCCAGCAGCGTAGGCGTGAACTATGGCTACACCTTC.

This clonotype has only a few counts. The J gene is TRBJ2-1, the V gene TRBV10-3; 9 nucleotides line up with TRBD1. The junction had 7 bases not matched to a gene; V was cut back by 5 bases and J by 8 bases. The CDR3 is 14 residues long. The germline CDR1 and CDR2 sequences are ENHRY and SYGVKD. CDR3 in amino acids: CAISKDRGRYEQFF. In DNA form, the CDR3 reads TGTGCCATCAGTAAGGACAGGGGTCGGTATGAGCAGTTCTTC.

The chain joins TRBV7-9 to TRBJ2-1; the D gene is possibly TRBD2 (6 bases). This CDR3 spans 14 amino acids. Per the germline V gene, CDR1 is SEHNR and CDR2 is FQNEAQ (reference sequence). V was pared by 5 bases and J by 6 bases, with 14 bases between. CDR3: CASSLSGRINEQFF. The CDR3 bases are TGTGCCAGCAGCCTCAGCGGGCGCATCAATGAGCAGTTCTTC.

This rearrangement joins TRBV2 to TRBJ2-3; TRBD1 agrees at 9 bases. V shed 6 bases and J 2 bases; nucleotides not matched to a gene: 9. This CDR3 has 16 amino acids. Germline V gives CDR1 SNHLY, CDR2 FYNNEI. CDR3 amino acids: CASSAGTGRNTDTQYF. In DNA, the CDR3 is TGTGCCAGCAGCGCCGGGACAGGGAGGAACACAGATACGCAGTATTTT.

In this sample, this clonotype is medium-sized. The rearrangement links TRBV5-1 to TRBJ2-7; D is undetermined. V dropped 0 bases and J dropped 5 bases, with 9 bases sitting between them. This CDR3 is 13 amino acids long. CDR1 and CDR2 (germline): SGHRS, YFSETQ. The DNA for the CDR3 is TGCGCCAGCAGCTTGGCCCCCGGCGACGAGCAGTACTTC. Its protein is CASSLAPGDEQYF.

This clonotype was observed a few times. V and J are TRBV7-3 and TRBJ2-2; D may be TRBD1 (6 bases). The germline V and J ends were trimmed by 3 bases and 6 bases, with 8 bases remaining between them. The germline V gene has CDR1 SGHTA and CDR2 FQGTGA. There are 13 residues in the CDR3. This CDR3 reads CASSFTGSGELFF. The CDR3 DNA reads TGTGCCAGCAGCTTTACAGGGTCCGGGGAGCTGTTTTTT.

This clonotype was recorded a few times. The chain combines TRBV10-3 with TRBJ1-4, with 9 bases aligning to TRBD1. The ends lost 3 bases at V and 1 base at J; junction bases unmatched: 3. Germline CDR1 ENHRY, CDR2 SYGVKD. CDR3 length: 16 amino acids. The CDR3 nucleotides read TGTGCCATCAGTGAACAGGGGGCCGGAACTAATGAAAAACTGTTTTTT. Protein product: CAISEQGAGTNEKLFF.

CDR3 in DNA: TGTGCCAGCAGTTCGACTAGCGGGAGGGGGAACTACAATGAGCAGTTCTTC. This sequence encodes CASSSTSGRGNYNEQFF. V gene TRBV6-5 combines with J gene TRBJ2-1; TRBD2 matches at 14 bases. V shed 4 bases, J shed 3 bases, and the junction held 5 bases outside the gene matches. The CDR3 is 17 amino acids. Germline CDR1 and CDR2: MNHEY and SVGAGI.

J is TRBJ1-2 and V is TRBV5-1; D is uncertain. V lost 4 bases to trimming and J lost 8 bases, with 18 bases between them. The CDR3 runs 14 residues. In germline, CDR1 is SGHRS, CDR2 YFSETQ. The CDR3 DNA reads as TGCGCCAGCAGCCCCTCGCCGGGGTCGAGCGGCTACACCTTC. It codes for CASSPSPGSSGYTF.

This clonotype was counted a single time. This chain joins TRBV20-1 and TRBJ1-1; 10 nucleotides agree with TRBD1. Per germline, CDR1 DFQATT and CDR2 SNEGSKA (reference sequence). The CDR3 runs 15 residues. J lost 1 base, V lost 0 bases, and 2 bases had no gene match. CDR3 bases: TGCAGTGCTAGAGATTGGACAGGGGGGAACACTGAAGCTTTCTTT. It yields the protein CSARDWTGGNTEAFF.